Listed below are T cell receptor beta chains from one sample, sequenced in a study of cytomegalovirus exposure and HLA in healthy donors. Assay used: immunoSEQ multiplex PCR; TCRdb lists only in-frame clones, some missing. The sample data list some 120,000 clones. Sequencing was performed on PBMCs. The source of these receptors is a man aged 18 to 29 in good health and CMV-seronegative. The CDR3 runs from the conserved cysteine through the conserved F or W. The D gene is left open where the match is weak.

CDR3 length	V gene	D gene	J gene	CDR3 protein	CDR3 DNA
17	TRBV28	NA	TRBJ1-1	CASSLTPHRVGITEAFF	TGTGCCAGCAGTTTAACCCCGCACAGGGTAGGAATCACTGAAGCTTTCTTT
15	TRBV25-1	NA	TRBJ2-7	CASSETLVASYEQYF	TGTGCCAGCAGTGAAACTTTGGTAGCTTCCTACGAGCAGTACTTC
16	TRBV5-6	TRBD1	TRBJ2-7	CASSQPGTGASYEQYF	TGTGCCAGCAGCCAGCCCGGGACAGGGGCTTCCTACGAGCAGTACTTC
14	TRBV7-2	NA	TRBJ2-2	CASSSLSVAGELFF	TGTGCCAGCAGCTCTTTATCGGTCGCCGGGGAGCTGTTTTTT
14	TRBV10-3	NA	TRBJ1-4	CAISESNREEKLFF	TGTGCCATCAGTGAGTCGAACAGGGAAGAAAAACTGTTTTTT
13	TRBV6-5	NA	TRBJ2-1	CASSYNRDNEQFF	TGTGCCAGCAGTTACAACAGGGACAATGAGCAGTTCTTC
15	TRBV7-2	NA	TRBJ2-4	CASSLGPGWLLIQYF	TGTGCCAGCAGCTTAGGGCCAGGCTGGCTTTTGATTCAGTACTTC
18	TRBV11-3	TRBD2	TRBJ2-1	CASSSPGSSGTAYNEQFF	TGTGCCAGCAGCTCCCCAGGCAGTAGCGGGACGGCCTACAATGAGCAGTTCTTC
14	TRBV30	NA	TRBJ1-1	CAWSTTGGNTEAFF	TGTGCCTGGAGTACGACAGGTGGGAACACTGAAGCTTTCTTT
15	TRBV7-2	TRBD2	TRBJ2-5	CASIPGAGEGETQYF	TGTGCCAGCATACCGGGAGCGGGAGAGGGAGAGACCCAGTACTTC
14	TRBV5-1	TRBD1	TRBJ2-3	CASSSDRGTDTQYF	TGCGCCAGCAGCTCGGACAGGGGCACAGATACGCAGTATTTT
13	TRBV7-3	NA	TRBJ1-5	CASSPQEDQPQHF	TGTGCCAGCAGCCCACAGGAAGATCAGCCCCAGCATTTT
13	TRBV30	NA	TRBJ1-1	CAWMSARYTEAFF	TGTGCCTGGATGTCAGCGAGGTACACTGAAGCTTTCTTT
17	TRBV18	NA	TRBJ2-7	CASSQSLFPGANYEQYF	TGTGCCAGCTCGCAGTCTCTCTTCCCAGGGGCGAACTACGAGCAGTACTTC
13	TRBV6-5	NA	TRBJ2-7	CASSSPQRGRRYF	TGTGCCAGCAGTTCCCCTCAGAGGGGGAGACGGTACTTC
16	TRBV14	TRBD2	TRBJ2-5	CASSQVGAGGHETQYF	TGTGCCAGCAGCCAAGTCGGAGCGGGGGGGCACGAGACCCAGTACTTC
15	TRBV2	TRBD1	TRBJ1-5	CASIRDRGSNQPQHF	TGTGCCAGCATTCGGGACAGGGGAAGCAATCAGCCCCAGCATTTT
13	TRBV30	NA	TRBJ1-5	CAGSHGGNQPQHF	TGTGCCGGGAGTCACGGGGGCAATCAGCCCCAGCATTTT
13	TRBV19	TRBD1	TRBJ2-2	CASSRDRAGELFF	TGTGCCAGTAGCCGGGACAGGGCCGGGGAGCTGTTTTTT
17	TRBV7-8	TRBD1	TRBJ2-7	CASSYGQGALPPFEQYF	TGTGCCAGCAGCTACGGACAGGGGGCTTTACCACCTTTCGAGCAGTACTTC
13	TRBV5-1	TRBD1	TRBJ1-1	CASSWDRYTEAFF	TGCGCCAGCAGCTGGGACAGGTACACTGAAGCTTTCTTT
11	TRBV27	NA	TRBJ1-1	CASVMNTEAFF	TGTGCCAGCGTTATGAACACTGAAGCTTTCTTT
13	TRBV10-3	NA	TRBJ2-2	CATTSDSGRELFF	TGTGCCACCACCTCGGACAGTGGCCGGGAGCTGTTTTTT
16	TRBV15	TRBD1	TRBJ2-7	CATSRDPGQGLYEQYF	TGTGCCACCAGCAGAGATCCCGGACAGGGGCTCTACGAGCAGTACTTC
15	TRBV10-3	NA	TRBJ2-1	CAIKEGAGLYDEQFF	TGTGCCATCAAGGAGGGTGCGGGGCTATACGATGAGCAGTTCTTC
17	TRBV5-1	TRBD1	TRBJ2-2	CASSLSPGQGNTGELFF	TGCGCCAGCAGCTTGTCACCAGGACAGGGGAACACCGGGGAGCTGTTTTTT
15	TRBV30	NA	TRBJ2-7	CAWTRRLARPGEQYF	TGTGCCTGGACCCGTCGGCTAGCGCGCCCCGGCGAGCAGTACTTC
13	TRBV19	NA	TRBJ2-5	CASTGRVAETQYF	TGTGCCAGTACCGGCAGGGTGGCGGAGACCCAGTACTTC
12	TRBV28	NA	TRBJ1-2	CASSLWSYGYTF	TGTGCCAGCAGTTTATGGAGCTATGGCTACACCTTC
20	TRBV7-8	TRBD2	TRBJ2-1	CASSLAASGIVKRSDNEQFF	TGTGCCAGCAGCTTAGCGGCTAGCGGGATCGTTAAAAGGTCGGACAATGAGCAGTTCTTC
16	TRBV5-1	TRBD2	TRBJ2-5	CASSLRYRGDQETQYF	TGCGCCAGCAGCTTGAGGTATCGGGGGGACCAAGAGACCCAGTACTTC
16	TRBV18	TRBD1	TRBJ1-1	CASSPLRTGANTEAFF	TGTGCCAGCTCACCTCTACGTACAGGGGCGAACACTGAAGCTTTCTTT
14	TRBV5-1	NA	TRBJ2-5	CASSSGLGQETQYF	TGCGCCAGCAGCTCGGGACTTGGACAAGAGACCCAGTACTTC
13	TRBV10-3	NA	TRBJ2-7	CAIGGRGSYEQYF	TGTGCCATCGGGGGCAGGGGCTCCTACGAGCAGTACTTC
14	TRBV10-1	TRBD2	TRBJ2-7	CASSVTGGAYEQYF	TGCGCCAGCAGTGTGACGGGAGGTGCCTACGAGCAGTACTTC
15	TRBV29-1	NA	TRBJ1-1	CGVCSGEGTGTEAFF	TGCGGCGTTTGTTCGGGGGAGGGGACCGGCACTGAAGCTTTCTTT
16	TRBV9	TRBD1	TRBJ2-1	CASSGSLDRVVGEQFF	TGTGCCAGCAGCGGATCACTTGACAGGGTCGTTGGTGAGCAGTTCTTC
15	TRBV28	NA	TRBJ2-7	CASRILRDKAYEQYF	TGTGCCAGCAGGATTCTCCGGGACAAAGCCTACGAGCAGTACTTC